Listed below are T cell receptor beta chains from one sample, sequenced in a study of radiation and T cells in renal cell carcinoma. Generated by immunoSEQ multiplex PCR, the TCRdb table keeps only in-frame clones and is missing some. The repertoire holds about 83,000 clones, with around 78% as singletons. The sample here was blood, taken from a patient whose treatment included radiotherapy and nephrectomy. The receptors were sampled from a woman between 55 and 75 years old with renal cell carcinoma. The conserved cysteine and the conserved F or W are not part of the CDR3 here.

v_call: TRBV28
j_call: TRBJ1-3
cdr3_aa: ASSVQGAGSGNTIY

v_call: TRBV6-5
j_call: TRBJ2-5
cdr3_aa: ASSYSGQPGGQY

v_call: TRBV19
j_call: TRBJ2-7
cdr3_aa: ASSMTGQRYEQY

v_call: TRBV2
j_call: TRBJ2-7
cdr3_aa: ASSDGFSYEQY

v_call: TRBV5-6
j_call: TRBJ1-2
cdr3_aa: ASSIGTGDLLGYT

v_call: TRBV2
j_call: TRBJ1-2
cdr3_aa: ASSVETGLNYGYT

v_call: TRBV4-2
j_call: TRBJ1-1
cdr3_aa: ASSLVWDREAF

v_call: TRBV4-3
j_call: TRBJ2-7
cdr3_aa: ASSQLAGGSYEQY

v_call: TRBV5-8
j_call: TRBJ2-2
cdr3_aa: ASSLGLTGELF

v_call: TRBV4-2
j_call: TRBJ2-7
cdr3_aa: ASSQELAAPYEQY

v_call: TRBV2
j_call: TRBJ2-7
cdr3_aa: ASSGTSYEQY